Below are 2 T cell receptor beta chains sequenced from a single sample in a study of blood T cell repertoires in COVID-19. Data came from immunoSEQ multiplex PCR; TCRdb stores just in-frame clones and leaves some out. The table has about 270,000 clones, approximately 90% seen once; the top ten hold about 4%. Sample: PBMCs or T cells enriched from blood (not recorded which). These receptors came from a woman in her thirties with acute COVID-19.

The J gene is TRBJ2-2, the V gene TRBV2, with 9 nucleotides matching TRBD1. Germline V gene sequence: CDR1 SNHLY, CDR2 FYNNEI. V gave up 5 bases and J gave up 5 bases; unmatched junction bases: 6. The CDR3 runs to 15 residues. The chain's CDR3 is CASSSGQGGTGELFF. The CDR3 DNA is TGTGCCAGCAGTTCGGGACAGGGCGGGACCGGGGAGCTGTTTTTT.

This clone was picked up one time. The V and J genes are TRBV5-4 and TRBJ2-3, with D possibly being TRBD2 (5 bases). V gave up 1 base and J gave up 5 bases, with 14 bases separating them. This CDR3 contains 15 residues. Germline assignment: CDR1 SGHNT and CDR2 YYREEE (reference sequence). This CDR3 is CASSLYQSGLDTQYF. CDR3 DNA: TGTGCCAGCAGCTTGTATCAGTCAGGACTAGATACGCAGTATTTT.